The 16 T cell receptor beta chains below all came from one sample that was sequenced in a study of CD8 T cells in ankylosing spondylitis. One entry per CDR3 protein, called by TCRdb with MiXCR from the 5' RACE reads. The sample includes around 250,000 distinct CDR3 sequences, approximately 12% of them seen just once. The sample taken for sequencing was blood, either unsorted or a sorted T cell fraction (not recorded which). The source is a male donor with ankylosing spondylitis or in good health (not recorded which).

The sample holds many counts of this clonotype. The chain has TRBV24-1 and TRBJ2-1, with 14 bases identical to TRBD2. CDR1 is KGHDR, CDR2 SFDVKD, per germline. There are 18 residues in the CDR3. The V segment lost 5 bases and the J segment 1 base; nucleotides outside the gene matches: 6. CDR3 coding DNA: TGTGCCACCAGTGGGGGACTAGCGGGAGTAGGGTCCTACAATGAGCAGTTCTTC. This codes for CATSGGLAGVGSYNEQFF.

This chain connects TRBV7-2 to TRBJ1-2, with TRBD1 matching over 9 bases. V shed 3 bases and J 7 bases; nucleotides not matched to a gene: 6. This CDR3 has 14 amino acids. Per the germline V gene, CDR1 is SGHTA and CDR2 is FQGNSA. CDR3 residues: CASSFPRDRVGYTF. The CDR3 nucleotides read TGTGCCAGCAGCTTCCCTCGGGACAGGGTTGGCTACACCTTC.

The chain employs TRBV3-1 and TRBJ2-5, with D perhaps TRBD1 (6 bases). V lost 6 bases to trimming and J lost 10 bases, with 12 bases between them. The CDR3 consists of 11 residues. Germline V lookup: CDR1 LGHDT, CDR2 YNNKEL (reference sequence). The CDR3 protein is CASSHREIQYF. In nucleotides, the CDR3 is TGTGCCAGCAGTCACAGGGAAATCCAGTACTTC.

This clonotype was observed a handful of times. V usage is TRBV29-1 and J usage is TRBJ2-1; 8 nucleotides line up with TRBD1. This CDR3 spans 16 amino acids. Germline loops: CDR1 SQVTM, CDR2 ANQGSEA. Germline trimming cut 2 bases from V and 2 bases from J; bases unmatched to any gene: 8. The CDR3 is CSVESGPGGAYNEQFF. In DNA, the CDR3 is TGCAGCGTTGAATCTGGGCCAGGGGGCGCCTACAATGAGCAGTTCTTC.

This clonotype has a count of ten or more. This chain links TRBV20-1 with TRBJ2-7; unclear D gene. From germline, CDR1 is DFQATT and CDR2 SNEGSKA (reference sequence). The CDR3 totals 12 residues. V lost 3 bases, J lost 3 bases, and 9 bases lay in between. This chain's CDR3 is CSARYTDYEQYF. In nucleotides, the CDR3 is TGCAGTGCTAGGTACACCGACTACGAGCAGTACTTC.

This clonotype occurred a few times. The chain links TRBV5-4 to TRBJ2-3; D gene unclear. CDR3 length: 17 residues. V was pared by 1 base and J by 0 bases, with 15 bases between. Germline-derived CDR1 and CDR2 are SGHNT and YYREEE (reference sequence). This chain's CDR3 is CASSLSYGSISTDTQYF. The CDR3 DNA sequence: TGTGCCAGCAGCTTGTCCTACGGGTCGATTAGCACAGATACGCAGTATTTT.

This clonotype occurred many times. The J gene is TRBJ2-3, the V gene TRBV20-1; 9 bases match TRBD1. Germline CDR1 and CDR2: DFQATT and SNEGSKA (reference sequence). This CDR3 region has 13 residues. V was clipped by 6 bases and J by 3 bases; unmatched bases: 4. DNA for the CDR3: TGCAGTGCCGAGGACAGGGGAACAGATACGCAGTATTTT. As protein: CSAEDRGTDTQYF.

The table lists this clonotype with many counts. The chain has TRBV20-1 and TRBJ2-1; 10 positions match TRBD2. Germline values: CDR1 DFQATT, CDR2 SNEGSKA (reference sequence). The CDR3 covers 15 residues. V gave up 3 bases and J gave up 9 bases; unmatched junction bases: 11. CDR3 sequence (DNA): TGCAGTGCTAGTGCTCTTCCCGGGACTAGCGCTGAGCAGTTCTTC. Translation: CSASALPGTSAEQFF.

The CDR3 here is CAISAQAQPNSPLHF. CDR3 in DNA: TGTGCCATCAGCGCCCAGGCCCAGCCTAATTCACCCCTCCACTTT. The rearrangement links TRBV10-3 to TRBJ1-6; D remains unclear. Trimming removed 6 bases at V and 6 bases at J, with 15 bases between. This CDR3 has 15 amino acids. The germline CDR1 and CDR2 sequences are ENHRY and SYGVKD.

CDR3 nucleotide sequence: TGTGCCAGCAGTTCCCCCCGAGGTGCGGGGGGTCGCAATGAGCAGTTCTTC. Amino acid sequence: CASSSPRGAGGRNEQFF. The chain combines TRBV12-3 or TRBV12-4 with TRBJ2-1, with 8 bases matching TRBD2. The V and J ends lost 4 bases and 6 bases, in that order; junction bases with no gene match: 14. The CDR3 spans 17 residues.

This clonotype was recorded at least ten times. The genes are TRBV20-1 and TRBJ1-2; 11 bases are shared with TRBD1. CDR3 size: 16 residues. CDR1 DFQATT and CDR2 SNEGSKA come from the germline V gene (reference sequence). V lost 5 bases and J lost 3; bases outside the gene matches: 11. The CDR3 loop reads CSARKDRGLGHYGYTF. In DNA, the CDR3 is TGCAGTGCTCGAAAGGACAGGGGGCTTGGCCACTATGGCTACACCTTC.

This clonotype was counted ten times or more. The chain recombines TRBV7-6 with TRBJ1-2, with D hard to call. The CDR3 spans 13 residues. V lost 1 base and J lost 8, with 11 bases in between. Germline CDR1 reads SGHVS; CDR2 reads FNYEAQ. CDR3 protein: CASSLGGSEGYTF. CDR3 nucleotides: TGTGCCAGCAGCTTAGGAGGGTCTGAGGGCTACACCTTC.

This clonotype has a count of ten or more. V is TRBV28 and J is TRBJ1-1, with a weak D call TRBD1 (6 bases). The CDR3 runs to 19 residues. Germline-derived CDR1 and CDR2 are MDHEN and SYDVKM. V was trimmed by 5 bases and J by 4 bases, leaving 29 bases between them. CDR3 coding DNA: TGTGCCAGCAGTGTAATGACTAGGGACATTTGGGCTCTCGGCACTGAAGCTTTCTTT. Residues: CASSVMTRDIWALGTEAFF.

This clonotype came up many times. V is TRBV5-6 and J is TRBJ2-1; D is uncertain. V was clipped by 6 bases and J by 4 bases, with 14 bases between them. This CDR3 is 14 amino acids long. In germline, CDR1 is SGHDT, CDR2 YYEEEE. The CDR3 DNA reads TGTGCCAGCACCCCACCAGCCGGGTACAATGAGCAGTTCTTC. The encoded protein is CASTPPAGYNEQFF.

The CDR3 reads CASSWGPGLAGGPPQKETQYF. CDR3 coding DNA: TGTGCCAGCAGCTGGGGTCCGGGGCTAGCGGGAGGACCTCCTCAAAAAGAGACCCAGTACTTC. The chain is built from TRBV7-6 and TRBJ2-5, with 11 bases lining up with TRBD2. There are 21 residues in the CDR3. Germline trimming cut 4 bases from V and 3 bases from J; bases unmatched to any gene: 22. The germline gives CDR1 SGHVS, CDR2 FNYEAQ. Looking up the rest from reference TRBV7-6 and TRBJ2-5 gives the full variable domain: GAGVSQSPRYKVTKRGQDVALRCDPISGHVSLYWYRQALGQGPEFLTYFNYEAQQDKSGLPNDRFSAERPEGSISTLTIQRTEQRDSAMYRCASSWGPGLAGGPPQKETQYFGPGTRLLVL.

At least ten counts were recorded for this clonotype. This chain joins TRBV5-1 and TRBJ2-2; 11 bases align to TRBD2. The CDR3 consists of 16 residues. With V trimmed by 4 bases and J by 8 bases, 10 bases remained unmatched. Germline V lookup: CDR1 SGHRS, CDR2 YFSETQ. This chain's CDR3 is CASSLSLAGGSGELFF. The CDR3 DNA is TGCGCCAGCAGCCTAAGCCTAGCGGGAGGAAGTGGGGAGCTGTTTTTT.